This TCR beta chain was sequenced for a study of cytomegalovirus exposure and HLA in healthy donors. The CDR3 spans 19 residues. CDR1 LGHNA and CDR2 YSLEER come from the germline V gene. V shed 3 bases and J 3 bases; nucleotides not matched to a gene: 16. Study-level findings and limits: Investigators reported 150 to 200 TCR beta chains as tied to cytomegalovirus. The study carried out a later analysis of TCR beta sequences. It associated roughly 17,000 of them with specific HLA alleles at a false discovery rate of 0.05. Immune exposure data for these donors was limited to CMV serostatus.

To note about this clone: Its matching antigen is unknown.

Both 60 Vbeta primers and 13 Jbeta primers went into the PCR. Profiled with immunoSEQ multiplex PCR; TCRdb holds only in-frame clones, not every one. The sample records more than 100,000 clones, about 73% being singletons. The TCR was taken from a woman between 40 and 50 years old in good health and CMV-seropositive. The V call is TRBV4-3, the J call TRBJ2-3, with 9 bases that match TRBD2. Sequenced material: PBMCs. The CDR3 DNA sequence: TGCGCCAGCAGCCACCGTAGCGGGGGCGACCTGTTACGTACAGATACGCAGTATTTT. Amino acid sequence: CASSHRSGGDLLRTDTQYF.